These 26 T cell receptor beta chains were all obtained from the same sample, sequenced in a study of human T cells and chemical hapten exposure. This sample's time point: patch test 3, about 24 weeks after DPC sensitization. Treatment denoted: therapeutic diphenylcyclopropenone sensitization with weekly scalp DPC. TCRdb independently ran MiXCR on the RACE reads; one entry per CDR3 protein. The table shows more than 95,000 distinct CDR3 sequences, with 30% to 35% occurring only once. Source: whole blood, taken in connection with sensitization to the hapten diphenylcyclopropenone (DPC). These receptors were taken from a man between 40 and 49 years old with alopecia areata. Some clones in this sample may be carry-over from other donors' samples.

The chain uses TRBV27 and TRBJ1-2; TRBD1 agrees at 7 bases. The trim removed 2 bases at V and 5 bases at J, leaving 5 bases unmatched. This CDR3 contains 14 residues. CDR1 is MNHEY and CDR2 is SMNVEV in the germline V gene (reference sequence). CDR3 sequence: CASSLTGEGYGYTF. The CDR3 DNA reads TGTGCCAGCAGTTTAACAGGGGAAGGTTATGGCTACACCTTC.

The chain recombines TRBV7-9 with TRBJ1-5; D is uncertain. The CDR3 contains 12 residues. The V end was cut by 0 bases, the J end by 6 bases, with 3 bases between. Germline CDR1 and CDR2: SEHNR and FQNEAQ (reference sequence). The CDR3 coding sequence is TGTGCCAGCAGCTTAGCAAGTCAGCCCCAGCATTTT. Its translation is CASSLASQPQHF.

The J gene is TRBJ1-1, the V gene TRBV2; perhaps TRBD1 as D (5 bases). CDR3 length: 14 amino acids. V shed 6 bases and J shed 4 bases, with 15 bases lying between them. Germline CDR1 reads SNHLY; CDR2 reads FYNNEI. CDR3 region: CASRRVQGPTEAFF. CDR3 coding DNA: TGTGCCAGCAGACGGGTTCAGGGCCCCACTGAAGCTTTCTTT. The complete variable domain, with remaining parts taken from reference TRBV2 and TRBJ1-1, reads EPEVTQTPSHQVTQMGQEVILRCVPISNHLYFYWYRQILGQKVEFLVSFYNNEISEKSEIFDDQFSVERPDGSNFTLKIRSTKLEDSAMYFCASRRVQGPTEAFFGQGTRLTVV.

The chain uses TRBV28 and TRBJ2-7; D is perhaps TRBD1 (5 bases). The CDR3 runs to 12 residues. The V gene lost 6 bases and the J gene lost 3 bases, with 9 bases spanning the gap. The germline V gene encodes CDR1 MDHEN and CDR2 SYDVKM. The CDR3 reads CASREGDYEQYF. DNA for the CDR3: TGTGCCAGCAGAGAAGGGGACTACGAGCAGTACTTC.

The rearrangement uses TRBV3-1 and TRBJ2-3; D is uncertain. The germline V and J ends were trimmed by 1 base and 2 bases, with 13 bases remaining between them. The CDR3 loop spans 16 amino acids. Germline V lookup: CDR1 LGHDT, CDR2 YNNKEL (reference sequence). In DNA form, the CDR3 reads TGTGCCAGCAGCCAAGTAATCGGTGGGTCCACAGATACGCAGTATTTT. It encodes CASSQVIGGSTDTQYF.

V is TRBV30 and J is TRBJ2-5, with a weak D call TRBD2 (5 bases). V lost 3 bases and J 5 bases, leaving 16 bases between the germline ends. This CDR3 has 14 residues. Germline V gives CDR1 GTSNPN, CDR2 SVGIG (reference sequence). In DNA form, the CDR3 reads TGTGCCTGGAGACCCTCCGGGATATGGGAGACCCAGTACTTC. Residues: CAWRPSGIWETQYF.

The sample holds a few counts of this clonotype. The chain uses TRBV3-1 and TRBJ2-2; D ambiguous. Germline V gene sequence: CDR1 LGHDT, CDR2 YNNKEL (reference sequence). The CDR3 length is 13 residues. Trimming removed 1 base from V and 5 bases from J, with 5 bases in between. CDR3 nucleotide sequence: TGTGCCAGCAGCCAAGGGCCAACCGGGGAGCTGTTTTTT. Translation gives CASSQGPTGELFF.

The chain uses TRBV12-3 or TRBV12-4 and TRBJ2-5; D gene ambiguous. The CDR3 has 12 residues. Between the trimmed V and J ends, which lost 3 bases and 5 bases, there was a span of 7 bases. CDR3 sequence (DNA): TGTGCCAGCAGTTTTTCGGCCGAGACCCAGTACTTC. Amino acids: CASSFSAETQYF.

V is TRBV27 and J is TRBJ2-1, with 10 positions matching TRBD2. The junction had 5 bases not matched to a gene; V was cut back by 3 bases and J by 9 bases. CDR1 and CDR2 from the germline V gene are MNHEY and SMNVEV (reference sequence). CDR3 length equals 14 residues. CDR3: CASSFLAGVGEQFF. The CDR3 nucleotides are TGTGCCAGCAGTTTTCTAGCGGGAGTCGGTGAGCAGTTCTTC.

The CDR3 loop is CASSLPADTDTQYF. CDR3 in DNA: TGTGCCAGCAGCCTCCCAGCGGACACAGATACGCAGTATTTT. The V gene is TRBV4-2, the J gene TRBJ2-3; TRBD2 is a possible D gene (5 bases). V was shortened by 4 bases and J by 2 bases, with 10 bases between the two germline ends. Germline CDR1 LGHNA, CDR2 YNFKEQ. The CDR3 is 14 amino acids.

In this sample, this clonotype turned up a few times. The chain joins TRBV3-1 to TRBJ2-7; TRBD2 aligns across 8 bases. This CDR3 region has 15 residues. The V and J ends lost 4 bases and 6 bases, in that order; junction bases with no gene match: 11. Germline CDR1 and CDR2: LGHDT and YNNKEL (reference sequence). Written as DNA, the CDR3 is TGTGCCAGCAGCCGAGGACTAGCTGGGCTCGGCGAGCAGTACGTC. Translating it yields CASSRGLAGLGEQYV.

This clonotype was counted a few times. This chain uses TRBV28 with TRBJ2-7, with a tentative D call TRBD1 (5 bases). There are 15 residues in the CDR3. CDR1 is MDHEN, CDR2 SYDVKM, per germline. Trimming removed 3 bases from V and 0 bases from J, with 12 bases in between. The CDR3 loop reads CASSLVSRDSYEQYF. The CDR3 DNA reads as TGTGCCAGCAGTTTGGTATCCAGGGACTCCTACGAGCAGTACTTC. The variable domain in full, with the rest retrieved from reference TRBV28 and TRBJ2-7, is DVKVTQSSRYLVKRTGEKVFLECVQDMDHENMFWYRQDPGLGLRLIYFSYDVKMKEKGDIPEGYSVSREKKERFSLILESASTNQTSMYLCASSLVSRDSYEQYFGPGTRLTVT.

The J gene is TRBJ1-5, the V gene TRBV29-1, with a weak D call TRBD1 (5 bases). The V gene lost 6 bases and the J gene lost 2 bases, with 11 bases spanning the gap. The CDR3 consists of 13 residues. Germline V gives CDR1 SQVTM, CDR2 ANQGSEA. The CDR3 DNA follows: TGCAGCGTCCGGGACGGAGGCAATCAGCCCCAGCATTTT. Its protein product is CSVRDGGNQPQHF. The full variable domain, its missing parts supplied by reference TRBV29-1 and TRBJ1-5, is SAVISQKPSRDICQRGTSLTIQCQVDSQVTMMFWYRQQPGQSLTLIATANQGSEATYESGFVIDKFPISRPNLTFSTLTVSNMSPEDSSIYLCSVRDGGNQPQHFGDGTRLSIL.

This chain uses TRBV20-1 with TRBJ1-1; D unclear. Germline V gene data show CDR1 as DFQATT and CDR2 as SNEGSKA (reference sequence). V was shortened by 5 bases and J by 1 base, with 5 bases between the two germline ends. The CDR3 covers 11 residues. For the CDR3, the DNA is TGCAGTGCTCCGGGGAACACTGAAGCTTTCTTT. Translation: CSAPGNTEAFF.

In this sample, this clonotype turned up a few times. The V call is TRBV11-3, the J call TRBJ1-1; 7 bases line up with TRBD1. The CDR3 length is 16 residues. Germline V lookup: CDR1 SGHNT, CDR2 YENEEA. V shed 1 base and J 3 bases; nucleotides not matched to a gene: 8. The CDR3, as DNA: TGTGCCAGCAGCTTAGGGTCGACAGGGCCGGACACTGAAGCTTTCTTT. Residues: CASSLGSTGPDTEAFF.

The gene calls are TRBV7-9 and TRBJ2-7; 9 bases line up with TRBD1. Germline V lookup: CDR1 SEHNR, CDR2 FQNEAQ (reference sequence). The CDR3 is 14 amino acids. V was clipped by 5 bases and J by 0 bases; unmatched bases: 2. CDR3 coding DNA: TGTGCCAGCAGCAAGGGACAGGGCTCCTACGAGCAGTACTTC. Its protein product is CASSKGQGSYEQYF.

A few counts support this clonotype. The V and J genes are TRBV6-5 and TRBJ2-1, with 7 bases aligning to TRBD2. V shed 0 bases, J shed 1 base, and the junction held 0 bases outside the gene matches. The CDR3 is 15 amino acids. Germline loops: CDR1 MNHEY, CDR2 SVGAGI. The CDR3 DNA follows: TGTGCCAGCAGTTACTCGGGAGGGTCCTACAATGAGCAGTTCTTC. Amino acid sequence: CASSYSGGSYNEQFF.

This clonotype was seen only a few times. The V and J genes are TRBV12-3 or TRBV12-4 and TRBJ2-1, with 7 bases lining up with TRBD1. The CDR3 contains 15 residues. The ends lost 3 bases at V and 6 bases at J; junction bases unmatched: 8. CDR3 nucleotide sequence: TGTGCCAGCAGTTTGCCGACAGGGTGGCGCAATGAGCAGTTCTTC. Its translation is CASSLPTGWRNEQFF.

The chain couples TRBV10-3 to TRBJ2-7; 9 nucleotides match TRBD1. The CDR3 is 15 amino acids. CDR1 ENHRY and CDR2 SYGVKD come from the germline V gene. V gave up 3 bases and J gave up 1 base; unmatched junction bases: 4. For the CDR3, the DNA is TGTGCCATCAGTGATCCCGACAGGGGGTCCTACGAGCAGTACGTC. Translated, it gives CAISDPDRGSYEQYV.

This chain connects TRBV9 to TRBJ1-1; D is possibly TRBD1 (6 bases). The germline gives CDR1 SGDLS, CDR2 YYNGEE. The V gene lost 0 bases and the J gene lost 0 bases, with 15 bases spanning the gap. The CDR3 loop spans 17 amino acids. CDR3 loop: CASSVDIGGPMNTEAFF. In DNA, the CDR3 is TGTGCCAGCAGCGTAGATATAGGGGGTCCTATGAACACTGAAGCTTTCTTT.

The chain is built from TRBV12-3 or TRBV12-4 and TRBJ2-1; 14 nucleotides agree with TRBD2. This CDR3 has 15 amino acids. The trim removed 10 bases at V and 10 bases at J, leaving 12 bases unmatched. The chain's CDR3 is CATTRGLAGGLEQFF. The CDR3 bases are TGTGCCACCACTCGAGGACTAGCGGGAGGATTGGAGCAGTTCTTC.

The gene calls are TRBV6-5 and TRBJ2-6; possibly TRBD1 or TRBD2 for D (5 bases each). The V and J ends lost 0 bases and 6 bases respectively, with 15 bases between them. The germline V gene has CDR1 MNHEY and CDR2 SVGAGI. The length of the CDR3 is 17 residues. CDR3 sequence: CASSYSQGSSQANVLTF. CDR3 DNA: TGTGCCAGCAGTTACTCGCAGGGCTCTAGCCAGGCCAACGTCCTGACTTTC.

V usage is TRBV1 and J usage is TRBJ2-7. TRBV1 is annotated as a pseudogene. The CDR3 runs to 15 residues. The CDR3, as DNA: TGCACCAGCAGCCAAGATCGAGAGGCCACCTACGAGCAGTACTTC. It yields the protein CTSSQDREATYEQYF.

This chain links TRBV20-1 with TRBJ1-5; 10 bases map to TRBD1. The CDR3 consists of 17 residues. Trimming at V came to 1 base and at J to 0 bases, leaving 6 bases not matched to a gene. Germline V gene lookup returns CDR1 DFQATT and CDR2 SNEGSKA (reference sequence). In DNA form, the CDR3 reads TGCAGTGCTAGAGGACAGGGGGCCCACGATAGCAATCAGCCCCAGCATTTT. Protein: CSARGQGAHDSNQPQHF.

The rearrangement joins TRBV15 to TRBJ1-5; D uncertain. Germline V gene data show CDR1 as LNHNV and CDR2 as YYDKDF (reference sequence). V was trimmed by 6 bases and J by 7 bases, leaving 13 bases between them. This CDR3 has 13 residues. The CDR3 DNA reads as TGTGCCACCAGACAAGGGCTATACCAGCCCCAGCATTTT. Translating gives CATRQGLYQPQHF.

This clonotype was recorded a few times. The J gene is TRBJ2-3, the V gene TRBV12-3 or TRBV12-4; the match to TRBD2 covers 9 bases. There are 15 residues in the CDR3. After removal of 0 bases from V and 4 bases from J, the junction contained 2 bases not matched to a gene. Here the CDR3 reads CASSLASGSADTQYF. CDR3 nucleotide sequence: TGTGCCAGCAGTTTAGCTAGCGGGAGTGCAGATACGCAGTATTTT.